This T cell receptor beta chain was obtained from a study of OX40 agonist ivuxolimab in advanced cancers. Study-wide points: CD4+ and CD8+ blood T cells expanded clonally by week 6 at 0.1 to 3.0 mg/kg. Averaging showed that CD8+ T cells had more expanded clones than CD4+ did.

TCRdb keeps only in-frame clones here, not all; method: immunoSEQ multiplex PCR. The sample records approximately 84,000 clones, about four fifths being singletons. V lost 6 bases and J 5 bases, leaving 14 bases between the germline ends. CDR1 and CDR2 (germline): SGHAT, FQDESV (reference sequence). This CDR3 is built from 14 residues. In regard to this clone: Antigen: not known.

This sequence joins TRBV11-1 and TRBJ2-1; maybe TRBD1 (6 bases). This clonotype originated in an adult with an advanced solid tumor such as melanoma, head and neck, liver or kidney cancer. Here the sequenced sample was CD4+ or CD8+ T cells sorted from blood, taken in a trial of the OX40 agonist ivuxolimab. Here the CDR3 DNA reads TGTGCCAGCAGTCGCCGGACAGCCAACAATGAGCAGTTCTTC. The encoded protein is CASSRRTANNEQFF.